A selection of T cell receptor beta chains follows, all from one sample in a study of T cell responses to AZD1222 COVID-19 vaccine. TCRdb's table, derived via immunoSEQ multiplex PCR, lists solely in-frame clones and lacks some. The data show about 270,000 clones, with about 94% seen just once and around 0.58% held by the top ten. Sequenced here: peripheral blood, sampled 28 days after the second AZD1222 dose. These receptors all come from an adult who received the AZD1222 COVID-19 vaccine. CDR3s include the opening cysteine and the closing phenylalanine or tryptophan. D genes are given only for firm matches. Size tells how often a clone was seen (once, few, many) or the class of an expanded clone, and some rows leave it out.

length	size	D	J	V	CDR3	DNA
18	NA	TRBD2	TRBJ2-7	TRBV24-1	CATTRTVTPSGGFYEQYF	TGTGCCACCACTCGGACAGTTACTCCTAGCGGGGGATTCTACGAGCAGTACTTC
11	once	NA	TRBJ1-1	TRBV3-1/TRBV3-2	CASSQGTEAFF	TGTGCCAGCAGCCAAGGCACTGAAGCTTTCTTT
14	NA	TRBD1	TRBJ1-4	TRBV28	CASSLGTGGGKLFF	TGTGCCAGCAGTCTCGGGACAGGGGGCGGAAAACTGTTTTTT
15	NA	TRBD1	TRBJ1-5	TRBV11-2	CASSEGQGYSQPQHF	TGTGCCAGCAGCGAAGGACAGGGGTACAGTCAGCCCCAGCATTTT
17	few	NA	TRBJ1-5	TRBV4-1	CASSQGADVGPNQPQHF	TGCGCCAGCAGCCAAGGAGCGGACGTGGGCCCCAATCAGCCCCAGCATTTT
13	NA	NA	TRBJ2-1	TRBV7-8	CASSPGRYNEQFF	TGTGCCAGCAGCCCCGGCCGTTACAATGAGCAGTTCTTC
14	NA	TRBD1	TRBJ2-7	TRBV19	CASSRTGDTYEQYF	TGTGCCAGTAGCCGGACAGGGGATACCTACGAGCAGTACTTC
15	NA	NA	TRBJ2-2	TRBV7-2	CASSRGPWGTGELFF	TGTGCCAGCAGCCGCGGGCCGTGGGGCACCGGGGAGCTGTTTTTT
12	NA	NA	TRBJ1-2	TRBV18	CASSPGDPIHYF	TGTGCCAGCTCACCGGGAGATCCAATTCATTACTTC
19	NA	TRBD2	TRBJ2-7	TRBV7-3	CASLRTSGDLDGDPYEQYF	TGTGCCAGCCTGAGGACTAGCGGGGACTTAGACGGAGACCCCTACGAGCAGTACTTC
13	NA	NA	TRBJ1-1	TRBV27	CASSWARSTEAFF	TGTGCCAGCAGCTGGGCCCGCTCCACTGAAGCTTTCTTT
15	NA	NA	TRBJ2-7	TRBV3-1/TRBV3-2	CASSQVKDTGYEQYF	TGTGCCAGCAGCCAAGTAAAGGACACGGGCTACGAGCAGTACTTC
16	NA	NA	TRBJ2-3	TRBV14	CASSPRRGVGTDTQYF	TGTGCCAGCAGCCCCCGGAGGGGGGTAGGCACAGATACGCAGTATTTT
14	NA	NA	TRBJ2-7	TRBV19	CASNNAGPSYEQYF	TGTGCCAGTAACAATGCAGGGCCTTCCTACGAGCAGTACTTC
15	NA	NA	TRBJ1-3	TRBV4-2	CASSQEGQLGNTIYF	TGTGCCAGCAGCCAAGAAGGCCAGCTTGGAAACACCATATATTTT
18	NA	NA	TRBJ2-7	TRBV27	CASSSQVWTASGPYEQYF	TGTGCCAGCAGTTCCCAGGTTTGGACCGCCTCCGGACCCTACGAGCAGTACTTC
12	NA	NA	TRBJ2-7	TRBV27	CASSLRGGAMYF	TGTGCCAGCAGTTTGAGAGGGGGGGCGATGTACTTC
11	NA	TRBD1	TRBJ2-2	TRBV20-1	CSRTGAGELFF	TGCAGTCGCACAGGGGCCGGGGAGCTGTTTTTT
14	NA	NA	TRBJ2-4	TRBV27	CASSPGGAKNIQYF	TGTGCCAGCAGCCCCGGGGGAGCCAAAAACATTCAGTACTTC
14	NA	TRBD1	TRBJ2-3	TRBV7-3	CASSSRTGGDTQYF	TGTGCCAGCAGCTCTAGGACAGGGGGAGATACGCAGTATTTT
14	once	NA	TRBJ1-1	TRBV27	CASSFAYRDTEAFF	TGTGCCAGCAGTTTTGCGTATAGGGACACTGAAGCTTTCTTT
17	NA	NA	TRBJ2-1	TRBV24-1	CATSDSVDGGNYNEQFF	TGTGCCACCAGTGACTCCGTTGACGGGGGAAACTACAATGAGCAGTTCTTC
12	once	NA	TRBJ1-2	TRBV2	CASSYETVGYTF	TGTGCCAGCAGTTACGAGACAGTTGGCTACACCTTC
16	NA	TRBD1	TRBJ1-4	TRBV2	CASSSQGAGTNEKLFF	TGTGCCAGCAGTTCACAGGGGGCTGGAACTAATGAAAAACTGTTTTTT
18	NA	TRBD2	TRBJ2-6	TRBV19	CASSIRRGDGLRANVLTF	TGTGCCAGTAGTATCCGTCGGGGGGATGGGCTGAGGGCCAACGTCCTGACTTTC
13	NA	TRBD1	TRBJ1-1	TRBV3-1/TRBV3-2	CASSHSRDRGPFF	TGTGCCAGCAGCCACAGCCGGGACAGGGGACCTTTCTTT
13	once	NA	TRBJ1-4	TRBV9	CASSADTGEKLFF	TGTGCCAGCAGCGCGGACACCGGTGAAAAACTGTTTTTT
14	NA	TRBD2	TRBJ2-1	TRBV11-2	CASSLRGGPNEQFF	TGTGCCAGCAGCCTCCGGGGGGGTCCCAATGAGCAGTTCTTC
16	NA	TRBD2	TRBJ2-2	TRBV24-1	CATSAQDHGGTGELFF	TGTGCCACCAGTGCCCAGGACCACGGGGGGACCGGGGAGCTGTTTTTT
15	once	TRBD2	TRBJ2-1	TRBV7-6	CASSLGSGTHNEQFF	TGTGCCAGCAGCTTAGGTAGCGGGACCCACAATGAGCAGTTCTTC
14	NA	TRBD1	TRBJ1-1	TRBV19	CASTVTGRDTEAFF	TGTGCCAGTACCGTGACAGGGCGGGACACTGAAGCTTTCTTT
14	NA	TRBD1	TRBJ1-1	TRBV4-3	CASSLGQGGTEAFF	TGCGCCAGCAGCCTGGGACAGGGTGGAACTGAAGCTTTCTTT
15	NA	NA	TRBJ1-5	TRBV18	CASSPPGTLNQPQHF	TGTGCCAGCTCACCACCCGGGACGTTGAATCAGCCCCAGCATTTT
12	once	TRBD1	TRBJ1-2	TRBV7-9	CASSSGQGRYTF	TGTGCCAGCAGCTCCGGACAGGGTCGCTACACCTTC
14	NA	NA	TRBJ2-7	TRBV6-5	CASSYSGSAYEQYF	TGTGCCAGCAGTTACTCGGGCAGCGCCTACGAGCAGTACTTC
12	NA	NA	TRBJ1-3	TRBV5-1	CASSLDKNTIYF	TGCGCCAGCAGCTTGGACAAAAACACCATATATTTT
16	once	TRBD1	TRBJ1-5	TRBV28	CASSLWQGASNQPQHF	TGTGCCAGCAGTTTATGGCAGGGGGCTAGCAATCAGCCCCAGCATTTT
15	NA	NA	TRBJ2-7	TRBV5-1	CASSLEYRDPYEQYF	TGCGCCAGCAGCTTGGAGTACAGGGACCCCTACGAGCAGTACTTC
13	NA	TRBD1	TRBJ2-2	TRBV7-3	CASSNRGTGELFF	TGTGCCAGCAGTAACAGGGGCACCGGGGAGCTGTTTTTT
12	NA	NA	TRBJ2-2	TRBV12-3/TRBV12-4	CASSLFPGELFF	TGTGCCAGCAGTCTGTTCCCCGGGGAGCTGTTTTTT
14	NA	NA	TRBJ1-2	TRBV9	CASSPGTNNYGYTF	TGTGCCAGCAGCCCCGGGACAAATAACTATGGCTACACCTTC
12	NA	NA	TRBJ1-1	TRBV2	CASRKLNTEAFF	TGTGCCAGCAGAAAACTTAACACTGAAGCTTTCTTT
14	NA	NA	TRBJ1-1	TRBV7-3	CASSLTGGNTEAFF	TGTGCCAGCAGCTTAACGGGGGGGAACACTGAAGCTTTCTTT
17	NA	NA	TRBJ1-1	TRBV5-1	CASRITPGDILNTEAFF	TGCGCCAGCAGGATAACCCCGGGGGATATATTGAACACTGAAGCTTTCTTT
16	NA	NA	TRBJ1-3	TRBV5-1	CASSLFEGPSGNTIYF	TGCGCCAGCAGCTTGTTTGAGGGACCCTCTGGAAACACCATATATTTT
16	NA	TRBD2	TRBJ2-2	TRBV11-2	CASSSQRAGGTGELFF	TGTGCCAGCAGCTCCCAGCGAGCGGGGGGAACCGGGGAGCTGTTTTTT